The T cell receptor beta chain under discussion was sequenced for a study of blood T cells in healthy people across ages. There are a few counts of this clonotype. A second PCR, run for roughly 7 to 11 cycles, used a sample-barcoded 5' primer plus a J-beta primer mix. TCRdb re-analysed the 5' RACE reads in MiXCR, keeping a single row per CDR3 protein. The sample has hundreds of thousands of distinct CDR3 sequences, approximately 49% seen once. In germline, CDR1 is MNHNS, CDR2 SASEGT. V gave up 2 bases and J gave up 6 bases, with 11 bases separating them. The CDR3 has 14 residues. Sequencing was carried out using blood. The receptor comes from a man aged 25-45 years in good health. This chain links TRBV6-1 with TRBJ1-5, with D unresolved. CDR3 loop: CASSEWQVPQPQHF. The CDR3 nucleotides are TGTGCCAGCAGTGAATGGCAGGTTCCTCAGCCCCAGCATTTT.